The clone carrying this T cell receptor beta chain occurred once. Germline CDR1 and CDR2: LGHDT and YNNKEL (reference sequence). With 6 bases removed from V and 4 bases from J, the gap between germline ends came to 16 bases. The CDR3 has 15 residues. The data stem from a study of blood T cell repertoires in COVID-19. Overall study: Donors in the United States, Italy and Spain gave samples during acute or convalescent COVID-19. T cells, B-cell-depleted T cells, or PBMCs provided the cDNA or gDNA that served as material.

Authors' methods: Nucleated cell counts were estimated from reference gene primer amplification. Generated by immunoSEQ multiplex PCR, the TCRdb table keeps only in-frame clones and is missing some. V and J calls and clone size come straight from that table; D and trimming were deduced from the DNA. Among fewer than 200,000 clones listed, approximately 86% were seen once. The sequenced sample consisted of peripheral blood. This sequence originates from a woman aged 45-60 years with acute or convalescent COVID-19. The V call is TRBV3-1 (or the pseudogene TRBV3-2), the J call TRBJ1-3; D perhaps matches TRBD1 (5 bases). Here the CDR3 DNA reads TGTGCCAGCAGTCCCACTGGCAGGGTGGGAAACACCATATATTTT. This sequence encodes CASSPTGRVGNTIYF.